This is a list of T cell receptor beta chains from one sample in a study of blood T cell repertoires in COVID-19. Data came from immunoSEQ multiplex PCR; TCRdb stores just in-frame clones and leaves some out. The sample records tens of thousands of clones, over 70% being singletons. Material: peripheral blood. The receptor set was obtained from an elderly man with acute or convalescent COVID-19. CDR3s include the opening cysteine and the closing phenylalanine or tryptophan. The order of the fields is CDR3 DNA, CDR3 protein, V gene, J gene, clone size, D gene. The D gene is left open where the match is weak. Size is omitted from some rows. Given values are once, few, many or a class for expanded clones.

TGTGCCACCAGCAGAGAGCGGGGGGGCAGCAATGAGCAGTTCTTC	CATSRERGGSNEQFF	TRBV15	TRBJ2-1	NA	TRBD2
TGTGCCAGCAGCTTAGATGTGACTAGCGGGAGCTACTACAATGAGCAGTTCTTC	CASSLDVTSGSYYNEQFF	TRBV11-2	TRBJ2-1	NA	TRBD2
TGTGCCAGCAGGAACGGAGCCCTAGGAGACTATGGCTACACCTTC	CASRNGALGDYGYTF	TRBV6-5	TRBJ1-2	NA	NA
TGTGCCTGGGTGGCCGTATTTAATGAGCAGTTCTTC	CAWVAVFNEQFF	TRBV30	TRBJ2-1	NA	NA
TGTGCCAGCAGTTACTCTCGGGCGGGCACCGGGGAGCTGTTTTTT	CASSYSRAGTGELFF	TRBV6-2/TRBV6-3	TRBJ2-2	NA	NA
TGTGCCAGCAGCCTAGGTGGGGCCAACGTCCTGACTTTC	CASSLGGANVLTF	TRBV6-5	TRBJ2-6	NA	NA
TGCAGCGTCTACGGAACGCAGGGGTCCAACACTGAAGCTTTCTTT	CSVYGTQGSNTEAFF	TRBV29-1	TRBJ1-1	NA	NA
TGTGCCAGCAGCGCTACACAGGGGTCTGGAAACACCATATATTTT	CASSATQGSGNTIYF	TRBV9	TRBJ1-3	NA	TRBD1
TGCAGCGTTGAAGAGGGACTACTAAATGAGCAGTTCTTC	CSVEEGLLNEQFF	TRBV29-1	TRBJ2-1	NA	TRBD2
TGTGCCAGCTCACCAGGGGAACAGGGACGGCACGAGCAGTACTTC	CASSPGEQGRHEQYF	TRBV18	TRBJ2-7	once	NA
TGTGCCAGCAGCGTAGATCAGGGGCTCGGAATGGCCCAGTACTTC	CASSVDQGLGMAQYF	TRBV9	TRBJ2-5	once	NA
TGCGCCAGGCCGGATTTTTTGGACAGGGGGGACTATGGCTACACCTTC	CARPDFLDRGDYGYTF	TRBV5-1	TRBJ1-2	NA	TRBD1
TGCGCCAGCAGTGATCAGCGGGGGCCAAGGGAGACCCAGTACTTC	CASSDQRGPRETQYF	TRBV5-1	TRBJ2-5	NA	TRBD2
TGCGCCAGCAGCTCGGGACAGTTTTCCGGGGAGCTGTTTTTT	CASSSGQFSGELFF	TRBV5-1	TRBJ2-2	NA	TRBD1
TGTGCCAGCAGTGTACAGGGTACCTACGAGCAGTACTTC	CASSVQGTYEQYF	TRBV2	TRBJ2-7	NA	NA
TGTGCCAGCAGGCCGGGACAGGGAAGAACCGGGGAGCTGTTTTTT	CASRPGQGRTGELFF	TRBV2	TRBJ2-2	NA	TRBD1
TGTGCCAGCAGCCAAGGACAGGGATTTGATGGCTACACCTTC	CASSQGQGFDGYTF	TRBV3-1/TRBV3-2	TRBJ1-2	NA	TRBD1
TGTGCCAGCAGCCCCGGGACAGGTTTTTCTGGCTACACCTTC	CASSPGTGFSGYTF	TRBV5-4	TRBJ1-2	NA	TRBD1
TGTGCCAGCAGTTTCCGATGGGACAGGGGGTTCGGCACTGAAGCTTTCTTT	CASSFRWDRGFGTEAFF	TRBV27	TRBJ1-1	NA	TRBD1
TGCAGCGTTGGGGGACAGCACCAAGAGACCCAGTACTTC	CSVGGQHQETQYF	TRBV29-1	TRBJ2-5	NA	TRBD1
TGTGCCATCAGTGAGCAGGGCTTCTACGAGCAGTACTTC	CAISEQGFYEQYF	TRBV10-3	TRBJ2-7	NA	NA
TGTGCCAGCAGCTCCCAGGGGATCACAGATACGCAGTATTTT	CASSSQGITDTQYF	TRBV7-6	TRBJ2-3	NA	NA
TGTGCCAGCTCAAGGGGCCTTGGCTACACCTTC	CASSRGLGYTF	TRBV18	TRBJ1-2	NA	NA